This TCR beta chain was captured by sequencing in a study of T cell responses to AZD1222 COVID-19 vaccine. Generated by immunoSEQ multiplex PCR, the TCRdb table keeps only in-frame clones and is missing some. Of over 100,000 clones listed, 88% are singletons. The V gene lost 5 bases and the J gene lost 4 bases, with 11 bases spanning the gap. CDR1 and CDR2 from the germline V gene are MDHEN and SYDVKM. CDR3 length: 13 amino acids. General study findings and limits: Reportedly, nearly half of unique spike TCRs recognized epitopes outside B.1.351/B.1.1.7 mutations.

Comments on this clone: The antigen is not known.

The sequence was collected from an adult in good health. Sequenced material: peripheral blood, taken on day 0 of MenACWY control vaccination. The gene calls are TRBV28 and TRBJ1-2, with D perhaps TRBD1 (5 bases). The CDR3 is CASSPGLSYGYTF. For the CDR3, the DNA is TGTGCCAGCAGTCCAGGGCTCAGCTATGGCTACACCTTC.